One and the same sample provided the 23 T cell receptor beta chains below, sequenced in a study of CD8 T cells in Susac syndrome. RNA totalling about 0.5 to 1 ug underwent reverse transcription with random hexamers. MiXCR, applied by TCRdb to the immunoSEQ multiplex PCR reads, yields one record per CDR3 protein. The sample comprises about 190,000 distinct CDR3 sequences, 95% of which are singletons, and around 0.16% rests with the top ten. Sequenced: CD8+ T cells from PBMCs. These receptors were obtained from a human donor with Susac syndrome.

As DNA, the CDR3 is TGTGCCAGCAGCACCGGGCCCTATCGTTATGGCTACACCTTC. Amino acid sequence: CASSTGPYRYGYTF. This chain links TRBV6-5 with TRBJ1-2; D is unresolved. Germline V gene lookup returns CDR1 MNHEY and CDR2 SVGAGI. CDR3 length equals 14 residues. V shed 6 bases and J shed 5 bases, with 16 bases lying between them.

Written as DNA, the CDR3 is TGTGCCAGCAGCCCCGGACTATTCACAGATACGCAGTATTTT. Protein product: CASSPGLFTDTQYF. V usage is TRBV7-8 and J usage is TRBJ2-3; D possibly corresponds to TRBD2 (6 bases). The CDR3 runs 14 residues. CDR1 and CDR2 (germline): SGHVS, FQNEAQ. With 5 bases removed from V and 2 bases from J, the gap between germline ends came to 11 bases.

The V and J genes are TRBV5-6 and TRBJ1-2; D not resolved. Trimming stripped 4 bases from V and 3 bases from J, with 16 bases between. This CDR3 has 15 amino acids. CDR1 and CDR2 (germline): SGHDT, YYEEEE. CDR3 residues: CASSPSFGWYYGYTF. CDR3 in DNA: TGTGCCAGCAGCCCTTCTTTTGGGTGGTACTATGGCTACACCTTC. Filled out from reference TRBV5-6 and TRBJ1-2, the complete variable domain reads DAGVTQSPTHLIKTRGQQVTLRCSPKSGHDTVSWYQQALGQGPQFIFQYYEEEERQRGNFPDRFSGHQFPNYSSELNVNALLLGDSALYLCASSPSFGWYYGYTFGSGTRLTVV.

The chain has TRBV28 and TRBJ2-5; possibly TRBD1 for D (6 bases). The CDR3 covers 12 residues. Germline V gene data show CDR1 as MDHEN and CDR2 as SYDVKM. The ends were cut back, 3 bases at V and 5 bases at J, with 7 bases in the middle. The CDR3 region has the DNA TGTGCCAGCAGTTTGCAGGGGGAGACCCAGTACTTC. It encodes CASSLQGETQYF. Full variable domain (outside the CDR3, taken from reference TRBV28 and TRBJ2-5): DVKVTQSSRYLVKRTGEKVFLECVQDMDHENMFWYRQDPGLGLRLIYFSYDVKMKEKGDIPEGYSVSREKKERFSLILESASTNQTSMYLCASSLQGETQYFGPGTRLLVL.

Here the CDR3 reads CASSIGAGGNQPQHF. As DNA, the CDR3 is TGTGCCAGTAGTATTGGGGCAGGGGGCAATCAGCCCCAGCATTTT. The chain employs TRBV19 and TRBJ1-5; D is possibly TRBD1 (6 bases). This CDR3 spans 15 amino acids. The V end lost 3 bases, the J end lost 2 bases, and 11 bases lay between the germline ends. Germline CDR1 reads LNHDA; CDR2 reads SQIVND (reference sequence).

V is TRBV28 and J is TRBJ2-5; D uncertain. The germline V gene encodes CDR1 MDHEN and CDR2 SYDVKM. The CDR3 is 16 residues long. V lost 6 bases to trimming and J lost 3 bases, with 20 bases between them. The chain's CDR3 is CASSLNPQEDKETQYF. The DNA for the CDR3 is TGTGCCAGCAGCCTGAATCCCCAAGAGGATAAAGAGACCCAGTACTTC. Based on the CDR3 plus reference TRBV28 and TRBJ2-5, the full variable domain is DVKVTQSSRYLVKRTGEKVFLECVQDMDHENMFWYRQDPGLGLRLIYFSYDVKMKEKGDIPEGYSVSREKKERFSLILESASTNQTSMYLCASSLNPQEDKETQYFGPGTRLLVL.

This clonotype has just one count. This chain connects TRBV2 to TRBJ2-1; maybe TRBD2 (6 bases). Germline CDR1 is SNHLY and CDR2 is FYNNEI. The CDR3 covers 17 residues. Between the trimmed V and J ends, which lost 7 bases and 0 bases, there was a span of 19 bases. Here the CDR3 reads CASMTTRDGSSYNEQFF. In DNA form, the CDR3 reads TGTGCCAGCATGACCACCCGGGACGGGAGCTCCTACAATGAGCAGTTCTTC.

This chain uses TRBV30 with TRBJ1-5, with D perhaps TRBD1 (5 bases). Germline assignment: CDR1 GTSNPN and CDR2 SVGIG (reference sequence). The ends were cut back, 0 bases at V and 2 bases at J, with 8 bases in the middle. The CDR3 covers 14 residues. CDR3 DNA sequence: TGTGCCTGGAGTGTATGGGGGGGCAATCAGCCCCAGCATTTT. Its translation: CAWSVWGGNQPQHF.

This clonotype has only one observation. V and J are TRBV30 and TRBJ2-1; either TRBD1 or TRBD2 may supply D (5 bases each). The CDR3 is 13 residues long. V was trimmed by 7 bases and J by 8 bases, leaving 18 bases between them. Germline lookup yields CDR1 GTSNPN and CDR2 SVGIG (reference sequence). CDR3 sequence: CAYRDRKEDEQFF. The CDR3, as DNA: TGTGCCTACCGGGACCGAAAAGAGGATGAGCAGTTCTTC.

The rearrangement joins TRBV12-3 or TRBV12-4 to TRBJ2-7; D might be TRBD1 (6 bases). This CDR3 is 13 amino acids long. The V gene lost 4 bases and the J gene lost 2 bases, with 9 bases spanning the gap. CDR3: CASSYGQTYEQYF. CDR3 DNA sequence: TGTGCCAGCAGTTACGGACAGACCTACGAGCAGTACTTC.

The chain recombines TRBV6-5 with TRBJ1-2; D uncertain. CDR1 is MNHEY and CDR2 is SVGAGI in the germline V gene. This CDR3 is built from 13 residues. With 2 bases removed from V and 2 bases from J, the gap between germline ends came to 6 bases. CDR3 DNA: TGTGCCAGCAGTTACGCAGGCAACTATGGCTACACCTTC. Its protein is CASSYAGNYGYTF.

The chain is built from TRBV18 and TRBJ2-3, with D maybe TRBD2 (5 bases). Germline lookup yields CDR1 KGHSH and CDR2 LQKENI. Trimming stripped 3 bases from V and 5 bases from J, with 18 bases between. The CDR3 is made up of 16 amino acids. The CDR3 spells CASSPTSSRVGDTQYF. CDR3 DNA sequence: TGTGCCAGCTCACCTACTTCTAGCAGAGTAGGAGATACGCAGTATTTT.

The genes are TRBV12-3 or TRBV12-4 and TRBJ1-4; TRBD1 agrees at 7 bases. The CDR3 contains 16 residues. The J segment lost 5 bases and the V segment lost 5 bases, leaving 11 bases of the junction unmatched. The CDR3 DNA reads TGTGCCAGCAGTGGCGGGGGGGGACAGCTAAATGAAAAACTGTTTTTT. Amino acid sequence: CASSGGGGQLNEKLFF.

The chain employs TRBV30 and TRBJ1-1, with D maybe TRBD1 (5 bases). The CDR3 totals 15 residues. Germline values: CDR1 GTSNPN, CDR2 SVGIG (reference sequence). With 1 base removed from V and 3 bases from J, the gap between germline ends came to 15 bases. The CDR3 nucleotides are TGTGCCTGGAGTGAGTCAGGGCCAGAGGACACTGAAGCTTTCTTT. Translated: CAWSESGPEDTEAFF. Using reference TRBV30 and TRBJ1-1 for the parts outside the CDR3, the full variable domain is SQTIHQWPATLVQPVGSPLSLECTVEGTSNPNLYWYRQAAGRGLQLLFYSVGIGQISSEVPQNLSASRPQDRQFILSSKKLLLSDSGFYLCAWSESGPEDTEAFFGQGTRLTVV.

The gene calls are TRBV6-5 and TRBJ1-1, with D perhaps matching TRBD1 (5 bases). Germline CDR1 and CDR2: MNHEY and SVGAGI. There are 13 residues in the CDR3. V was trimmed by 6 bases and J by 1 base, leaving 9 bases between them. The CDR3 DNA follows: TGTGCCAGCAGCCGACAGACGAACACTGAAGCTTTCTTT. Its translation: CASSRQTNTEAFF.

The chain recombines TRBV11-2 with TRBJ1-2; 8 positions agree with TRBD1. J gave up 8 bases and V 5 bases, and 10 bases lay outside the gene matches. This CDR3 contains 14 residues. Germline V gene data show CDR1 as SGHAT and CDR2 as FQNNGV. The DNA of the CDR3 is TGTGCCAGCAGCCTCCCCAGACAGGGGAACGGCTACACCTTC. It codes for CASSLPRQGNGYTF.

The chain couples TRBV19 to TRBJ1-2; D might be TRBD1 (6 bases). Trimming removed 9 bases from V and 4 bases from J, with 21 bases in between. CDR1 is LNHDA, CDR2 SQIVND, per germline (reference sequence). This CDR3 has 15 amino acids. Written as DNA, the CDR3 is TGTGCCAGCAAGGACGCAGGGGCGAGCTTCTATGGCTACACCTTC. This encodes CASKDAGASFYGYTF.

In this sample, this clonotype turned up once. This chain uses TRBV9 with TRBJ1-2; tentative D call: TRBD1 (6 bases). This CDR3 is built from 11 residues. V was cut by 5 bases and J by 8 bases, with 10 bases left in between. From germline, CDR1 is SGDLS and CDR2 YYNGEE. CDR3: CASSSRGGYTF. The CDR3 DNA follows: TGTGCCAGCAGTTCCAGGGGAGGCTACACCTTC. The full variable domain, completed using reference TRBV9 and TRBJ1-2, is DSGVTQTPKHLITATGQRVTLRCSPRSGDLSVYWYQQSLDQGLQFLIQYYNGEERAKGNILERFSAQQFPDLHSELNLSSLELGDSALYFCASSSRGGYTFGSGTRLTVV.

V is TRBV15 and J is TRBJ2-7; no firm D call. Germline V gene sequence: CDR1 LNHNV, CDR2 YYDKDF (reference sequence). CDR3 length equals 14 residues. The V and J ends lost 5 bases and 5 bases respectively, with 16 bases between them. CDR3 protein: CATSPTVIFHEQYF. The CDR3 bases are TGTGCCACCAGCCCCACGGTTATATTCCACGAGCAGTACTTC.

The V gene is TRBV7-9, the J gene TRBJ2-7, with TRBD1 matching 7 bases. The CDR3 totals 11 residues. Unmatched junction bases numbered 5, after V lost 8 bases and J lost 7 bases. Germline lookup yields CDR1 SEHNR and CDR2 FQNEAQ (reference sequence). CDR3 loop: CASEGAWEQYF. The CDR3 DNA reads TGTGCCAGCGAGGGGGCCTGGGAGCAGTACTTC.

This clonotype has just a few counts. This chain links TRBV6-1 with TRBJ2-7, with TRBD1 identical over 9 bases. The trim removed 6 bases at V and 1 base at J, leaving 1 base unmatched. This CDR3 contains 13 residues. The germline V gene has CDR1 MNHNS and CDR2 SASEGT. CDR3 region: CASRTGGSYEQYF. The CDR3 nucleotides are TGTGCCAGCAGGACAGGGGGTTCCTACGAGCAGTACTTC.

The chain has TRBV12-3 or TRBV12-4 and TRBJ2-1, with 9 bases identical to TRBD2. The junction had 13 bases not matched to a gene; V was cut back by 6 bases and J by 7 bases. The CDR3 has 16 amino acids. The CDR3 nucleotides are TGTGCCAGCAGGCCGGCAGGCGGGGGGGCCATGAATGAGCAGTTCTTC. Protein: CASRPAGGGAMNEQFF.

The V gene is TRBV30, the J gene TRBJ1-1, with a possible D match to TRBD1 (5 bases). The V and J ends lost 4 bases and 9 bases respectively, with 12 bases between them. The CDR3 has 11 amino acids. From germline, CDR1 is GTSNPN and CDR2 SVGIG (reference sequence). The CDR3 coding sequence is TGTGCCTGGACAGACAGAACCCAAGCTTTCTTT. Translated, it gives CAWTDRTQAFF.